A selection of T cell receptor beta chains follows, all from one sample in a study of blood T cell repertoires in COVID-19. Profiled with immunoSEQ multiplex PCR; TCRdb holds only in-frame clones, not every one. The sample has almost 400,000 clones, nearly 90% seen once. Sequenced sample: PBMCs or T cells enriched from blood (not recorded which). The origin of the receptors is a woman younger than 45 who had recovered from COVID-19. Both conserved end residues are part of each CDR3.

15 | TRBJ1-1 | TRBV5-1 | CASSVLDSMNTEAFF
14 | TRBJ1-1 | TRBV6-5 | CAITLDRVVTEAFF
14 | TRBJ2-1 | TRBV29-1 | CSVSRDITYNEQFF
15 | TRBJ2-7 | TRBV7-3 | CASSNPGVPPYEQYF
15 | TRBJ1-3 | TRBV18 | CASSPGQSSGNTIYF
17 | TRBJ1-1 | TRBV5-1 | CASSLGGGGSVRTEAFF
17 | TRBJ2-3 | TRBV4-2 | CASSQDLLAGGPGSQYF
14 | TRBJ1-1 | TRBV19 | CASTLGGVNTEAFF
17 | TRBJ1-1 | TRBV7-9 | CASSRGQGRGMYTEAFF
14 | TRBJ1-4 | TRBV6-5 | CASSSQGNNEKLFF
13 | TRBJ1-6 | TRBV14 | CASSVQGGSPLHF
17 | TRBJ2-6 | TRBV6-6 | CASSRGLTSSGANVLTF
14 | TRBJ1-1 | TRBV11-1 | CASSLRDNRGEAFF
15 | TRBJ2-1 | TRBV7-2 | CASSLGDSPYNEQFF
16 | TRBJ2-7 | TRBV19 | CASSTSGGADSYEQYF
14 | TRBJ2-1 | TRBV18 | CASSPLTGANEQFF
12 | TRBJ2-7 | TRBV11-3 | CASSFDRDEQYF
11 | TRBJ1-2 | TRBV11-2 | CASGTGRGYTF
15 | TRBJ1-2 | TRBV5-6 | CASSPLVEPNYGYTF
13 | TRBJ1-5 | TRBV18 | CASSQDRNQPQHF
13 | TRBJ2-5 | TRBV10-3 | CAIRPGVEETQYF
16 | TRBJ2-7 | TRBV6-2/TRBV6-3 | CASSKPSAGGAYEQYF
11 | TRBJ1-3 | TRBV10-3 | CAIYGGNTIYF
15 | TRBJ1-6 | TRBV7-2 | CASSFPTGHNSPLHF
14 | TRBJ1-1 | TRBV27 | CASKPDRVNTEAFF
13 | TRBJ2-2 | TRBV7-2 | CASSSQDTGELFF
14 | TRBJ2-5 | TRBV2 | CASSEANRGETQYF
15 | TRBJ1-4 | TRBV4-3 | CASSQQDRSNEKLFF
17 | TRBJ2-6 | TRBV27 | CASSFVGQVSGANVLTF
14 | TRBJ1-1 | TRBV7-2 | CASSDQPGGTEAFF